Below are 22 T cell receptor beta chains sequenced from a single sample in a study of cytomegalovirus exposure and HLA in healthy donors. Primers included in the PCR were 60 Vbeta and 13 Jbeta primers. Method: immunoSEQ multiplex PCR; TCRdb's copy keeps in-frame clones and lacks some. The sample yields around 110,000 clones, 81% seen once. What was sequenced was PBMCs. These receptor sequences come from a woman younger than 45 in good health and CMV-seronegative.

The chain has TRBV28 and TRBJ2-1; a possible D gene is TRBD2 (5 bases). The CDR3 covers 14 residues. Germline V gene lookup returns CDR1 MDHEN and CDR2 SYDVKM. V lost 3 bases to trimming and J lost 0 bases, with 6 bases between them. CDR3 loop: CASSLEVSYNEQFF. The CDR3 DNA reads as TGTGCCAGCAGTTTGGAGGTCTCCTACAATGAGCAGTTCTTC.

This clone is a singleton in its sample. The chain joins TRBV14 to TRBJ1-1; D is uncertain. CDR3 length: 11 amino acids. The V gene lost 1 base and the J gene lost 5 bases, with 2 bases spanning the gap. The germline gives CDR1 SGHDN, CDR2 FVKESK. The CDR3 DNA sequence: TGTGCCAGCAGCCAAGCGACTGAAGCTTTCTTT. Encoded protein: CASSQATEAFF.

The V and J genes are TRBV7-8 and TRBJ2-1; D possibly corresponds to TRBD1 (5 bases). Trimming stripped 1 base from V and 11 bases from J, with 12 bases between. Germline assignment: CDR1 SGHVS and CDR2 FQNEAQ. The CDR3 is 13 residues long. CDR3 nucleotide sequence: TGTGCCAGCAGCTTAGTGCAGGGTAAACAGCAGTTCTTC. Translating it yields CASSLVQGKQQFF.

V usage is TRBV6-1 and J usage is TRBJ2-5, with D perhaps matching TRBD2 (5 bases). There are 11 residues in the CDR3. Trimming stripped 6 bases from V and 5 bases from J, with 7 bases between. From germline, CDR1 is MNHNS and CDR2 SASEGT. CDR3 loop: CASRREETQYF. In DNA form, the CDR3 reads TGTGCCAGCAGGAGGGAGGAGACCCAGTACTTC.

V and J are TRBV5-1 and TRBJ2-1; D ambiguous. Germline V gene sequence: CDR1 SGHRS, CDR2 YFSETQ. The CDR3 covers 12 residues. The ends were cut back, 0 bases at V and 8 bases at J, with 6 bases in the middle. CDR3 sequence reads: CASSLGQYEQFF. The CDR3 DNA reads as TGCGCCAGCAGCTTGGGACAATATGAGCAGTTCTTC.

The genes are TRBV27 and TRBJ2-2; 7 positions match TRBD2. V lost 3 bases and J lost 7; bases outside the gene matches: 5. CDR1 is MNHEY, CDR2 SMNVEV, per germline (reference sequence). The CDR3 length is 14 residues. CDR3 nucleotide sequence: TGTGCCAGCAGTTTGCGGGGGTTTGACGGGGAGCTGTTTTTT. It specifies CASSLRGFDGELFF.

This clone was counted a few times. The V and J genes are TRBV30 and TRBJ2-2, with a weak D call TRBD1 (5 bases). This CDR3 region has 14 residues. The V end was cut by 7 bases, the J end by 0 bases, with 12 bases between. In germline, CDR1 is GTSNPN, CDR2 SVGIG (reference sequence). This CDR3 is CASSVGPNTGELFF. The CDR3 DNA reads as TGTGCCTCCTCAGTGGGGCCGAACACCGGGGAGCTGTTTTTT.

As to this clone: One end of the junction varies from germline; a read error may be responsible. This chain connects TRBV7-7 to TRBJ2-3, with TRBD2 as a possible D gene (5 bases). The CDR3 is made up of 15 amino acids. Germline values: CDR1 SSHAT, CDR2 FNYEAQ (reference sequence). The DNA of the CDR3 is TGTGCTAGCAGCTTAGGAGCGGTGGGCACAGATACGCAGTATTTT. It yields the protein CASSLGAVGTDTQYF.

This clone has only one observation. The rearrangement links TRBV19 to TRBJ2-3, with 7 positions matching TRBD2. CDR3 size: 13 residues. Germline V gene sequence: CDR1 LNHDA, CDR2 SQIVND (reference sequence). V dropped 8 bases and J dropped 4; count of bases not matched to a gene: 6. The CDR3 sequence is CASSSGSADTQYF. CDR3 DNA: TGTGCCAGTTCTAGCGGTTCGGCAGATACGCAGTATTTT. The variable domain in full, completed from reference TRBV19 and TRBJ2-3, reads DGGITQSPKYLFRKEGQNVTLSCEQNLNHDAMYWYRQDPGQGLRLIYYSQIVNDFQKGDIAEGYSVSREKKESFPLTVTSAQKNPTAFYLCASSSGSADTQYFGPGTRLTVL.

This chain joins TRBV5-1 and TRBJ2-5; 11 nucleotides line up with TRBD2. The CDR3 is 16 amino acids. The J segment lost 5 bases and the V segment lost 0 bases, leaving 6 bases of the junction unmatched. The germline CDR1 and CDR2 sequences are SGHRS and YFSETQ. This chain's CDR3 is CASSLGPSGRSETQYF. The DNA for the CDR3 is TGCGCCAGCAGCTTGGGGCCTAGCGGGAGGTCGGAGACCCAGTACTTC.

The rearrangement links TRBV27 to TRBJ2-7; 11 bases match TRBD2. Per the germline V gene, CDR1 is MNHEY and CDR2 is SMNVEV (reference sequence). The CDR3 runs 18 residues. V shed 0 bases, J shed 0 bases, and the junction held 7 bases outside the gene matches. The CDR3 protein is CASSLSLAGGLSSYEQYF. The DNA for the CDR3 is TGTGCCAGCAGTTTATCCCTAGCGGGAGGCCTAAGCTCCTACGAGCAGTACTTC.

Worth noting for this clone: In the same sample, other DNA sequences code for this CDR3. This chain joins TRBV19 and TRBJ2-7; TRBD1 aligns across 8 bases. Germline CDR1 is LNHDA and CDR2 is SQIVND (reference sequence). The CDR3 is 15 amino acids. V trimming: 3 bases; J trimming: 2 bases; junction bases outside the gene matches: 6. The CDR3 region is CASSIAGDRPYEQYF. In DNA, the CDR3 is TGTGCCAGTAGTATTGCCGGGGACAGGCCCTACGAGCAGTACTTC.

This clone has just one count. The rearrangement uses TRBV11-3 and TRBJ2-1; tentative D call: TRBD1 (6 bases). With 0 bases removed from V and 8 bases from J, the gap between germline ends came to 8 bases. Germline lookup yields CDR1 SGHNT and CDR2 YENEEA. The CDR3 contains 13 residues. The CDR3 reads CASSLDGGDEQFF. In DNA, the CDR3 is TGTGCCAGCAGCTTAGATGGGGGCGATGAGCAGTTCTTC.

CDR3 nucleotides: TGTGCCAGCAGCCGACTCGGGACAGGGATATCTGAAGCTTTCTTT. It is translated as CASSRLGTGISEAFF. The chain carries TRBV14 and TRBJ1-1, with 9 bases aligning to TRBD1. Germline V gives CDR1 SGHDN, CDR2 FVKESK. The CDR3 is 15 residues long. Trimming at V came to 4 bases and at J to 6 bases, leaving 9 bases not matched to a gene. The variable domain in full, with the rest retrieved from reference TRBV14 and TRBJ1-1, is EAGVTQFPSHSVIEKGQTVTLRCDPISGHDNLYWYRRVMGKEIKFLLHFVKESKQDESGMPNNRFLAERTGGTYSTLKVQPAELEDSGVYFCASSRLGTGISEAFFGQGTRLTVV.

The CDR3 nucleotides read TGTGCTAGTGGTTCGAGCACCGGGGAGCTGTTTTTT. Its protein is CASGSSTGELFF. V is TRBV12-5 and J is TRBJ2-2; D uncertain. Germline V lookup: CDR1 LGHNT, CDR2 FRNRAP. With 4 bases removed from V and 4 bases from J, the gap between germline ends came to 4 bases. The CDR3 extends over 12 amino acids.

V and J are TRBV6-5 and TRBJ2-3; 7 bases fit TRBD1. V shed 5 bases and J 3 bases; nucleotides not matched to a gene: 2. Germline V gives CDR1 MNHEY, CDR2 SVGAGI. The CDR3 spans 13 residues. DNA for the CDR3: TGTGCCAGCAGTGACAGGGAAACAGATACGCAGTATTTT. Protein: CASSDRETDTQYF.

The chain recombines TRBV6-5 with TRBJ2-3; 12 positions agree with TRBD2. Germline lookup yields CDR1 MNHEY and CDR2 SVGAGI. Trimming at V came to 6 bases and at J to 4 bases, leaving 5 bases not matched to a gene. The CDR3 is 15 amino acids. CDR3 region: CASSSTSGSADTQYF. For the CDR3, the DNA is TGTGCCAGCAGCTCGACTAGCGGGAGCGCAGATACGCAGTATTTT.

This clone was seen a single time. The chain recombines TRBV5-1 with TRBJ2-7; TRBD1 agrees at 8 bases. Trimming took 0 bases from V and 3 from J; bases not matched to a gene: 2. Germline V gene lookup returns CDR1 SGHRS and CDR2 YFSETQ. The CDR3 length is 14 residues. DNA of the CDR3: TGCGCCAGCAGCTTGGACAGGGGGGACTACGAGCAGTACTTC. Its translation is CASSLDRGDYEQYF.

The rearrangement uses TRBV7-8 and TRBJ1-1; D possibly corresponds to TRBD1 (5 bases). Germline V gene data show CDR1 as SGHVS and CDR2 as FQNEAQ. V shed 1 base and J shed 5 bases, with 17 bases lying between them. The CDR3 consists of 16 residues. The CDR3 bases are TGTGCCAGCAGCTTAGTTGGTTCAGGGTTAGGGACTGAAGCTTTCTTT. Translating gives CASSLVGSGLGTEAFF.

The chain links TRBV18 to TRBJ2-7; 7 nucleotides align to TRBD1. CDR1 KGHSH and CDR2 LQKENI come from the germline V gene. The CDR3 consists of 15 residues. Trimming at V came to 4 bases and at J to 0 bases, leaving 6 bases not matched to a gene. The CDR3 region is CASSLGQAISYEQYF. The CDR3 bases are TGTGCCAGCTCACTTGGACAGGCTATCTCCTACGAGCAGTACTTC.

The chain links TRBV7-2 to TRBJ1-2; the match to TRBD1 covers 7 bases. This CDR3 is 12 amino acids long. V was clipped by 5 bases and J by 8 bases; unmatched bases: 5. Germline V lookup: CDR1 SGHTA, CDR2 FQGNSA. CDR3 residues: CASSPTGRGYTF. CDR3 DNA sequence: TGTGCCAGCAGCCCGACAGGGAGGGGCTACACCTTC.

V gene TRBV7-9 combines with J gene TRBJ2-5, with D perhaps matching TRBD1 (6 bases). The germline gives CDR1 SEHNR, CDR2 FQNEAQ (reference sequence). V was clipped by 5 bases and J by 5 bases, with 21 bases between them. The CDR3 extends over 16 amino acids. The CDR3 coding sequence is TGTGCCAGCAGCGGGGGACATGCGGGCGCCCAGGAGACCCAGTACTTC. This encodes CASSGGHAGAQETQYF. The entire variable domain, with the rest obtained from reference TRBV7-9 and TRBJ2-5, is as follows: DTGVSQNPRHKITKRGQNVTFRCDPISEHNRLYWYRQTLGQGPEFLTYFQNEAQLEKSRLLSDRFSAERPKGSFSTLEIQRTEQGDSAMYLCASSGGHAGAQETQYFGPGTRLLVL.